This is a list of T cell receptor beta chains from one sample in a study of response to subunit inactivated influenza vaccine. Each CDR3 protein is one row after TCRdb ran MiXCR on the RT-PCR reads. The profile shows more than 700,000 distinct CDR3 sequences, around 20% of them singletons. Sequenced material: PBMCs from blood, taken more than 4 days after vaccination. These receptors came from a man aged 45 to 65 who received an inactivated influenza vaccine. Both conserved end residues are trimmed from each CDR3. Each record gives: CDR3 protein, V gene, clone size, J gene. Where a row states a size, it is once, few, many or the class of an expanded clone; other rows omit it.

SARDKLAGVYEQY	TRBV20-1	-	TRBJ2-7
ASSFSRPEQF	TRBV12-3/TRBV12-4	few	TRBJ2-1
AIYNGGEETQY	TRBV10-3	few	TRBJ2-5
SVEFASGTYNEQF	TRBV29-1	few	TRBJ2-1
ASSLASGTQETQY	TRBV5-5	-	TRBJ2-5
SASDGVIYEQY	TRBV20-1	few	TRBJ2-7
SVGTSGGYTGELF	TRBV29-1	few	TRBJ2-2
ASSQVRDNTIY	TRBV4-3	-	TRBJ1-3
ASSVGAGGYNEQF	TRBV9	many	TRBJ2-1
ASSWRVDGELF	TRBV12-3/TRBV12-4	few	TRBJ2-2
SAPLSGNTDTQY	TRBV20-1	-	TRBJ2-3
ASSRDGVGYNEQF	TRBV5-1	-	TRBJ2-1
ASSVDISGNTIY	TRBV7-8	few	TRBJ1-3
ASSQGVVGYNEQF	TRBV14	few	TRBJ2-1
ASRVTGTTNTGELF	TRBV6-1	few	TRBJ2-2
ASSLISSGQAFHPGSAEQF	TRBV5-1	few	TRBJ2-1
ASSKEGGLASYNEQF	TRBV21-1	-	TRBJ2-1
ASSQSHGDTQY	TRBV4-3	few	TRBJ2-3
SARRGADTQY	TRBV20-1	few	TRBJ2-3
SAGDRLAGGIGEQY	TRBV20-1	-	TRBJ2-7
ASSVSSGNTIY	TRBV12-3/TRBV12-4	many	TRBJ1-3
ASSQEAGLNTEAF	TRBV4-2	few	TRBJ1-1
ASSIGGQGVFEQY	TRBV19	few	TRBJ2-7
SAADRNTGELF	TRBV20-1	few	TRBJ2-2
TSSLTDRVGHRIQETQY	TRBV3-1	once	TRBJ2-5
AISDGRTGNTGELF	TRBV10-3	-	TRBJ2-2
SVAGRQSYEQY	TRBV29-1	-	TRBJ2-7
SAKRGNGNEKLF	TRBV20-1	-	TRBJ1-4
AGRTSGNYEQY	TRBV2	-	TRBJ2-7
ASSPSRGNSYEQY	TRBV7-2	-	TRBJ2-7
ASSLQVWGGNEQF	TRBV28	-	TRBJ2-1
SAKRQQNTEAF	TRBV20-1	-	TRBJ1-1
ASSLPSSGNEQY	TRBV7-9	-	TRBJ2-7
ASSHTRDIFSYNEQF	TRBV4-3	few	TRBJ2-1
SARDPGGEYNEQF	TRBV20-1	many	TRBJ2-1
ASSPGPGDGNNGYT	TRBV13	few	TRBJ1-2
SARTPSGRPGD	TRBV20-1	-	TRBJ2-3
ASSLYPGGGTRSFEQY	TRBV11-2	-	TRBJ2-7
ASSLGSGEDTQY	TRBV5-1	-	TRBJ2-3
ASSLAASGRLEETQY	TRBV12-3/TRBV12-4	-	TRBJ2-5
ASSYTGDPVYEQY	TRBV6-5	many	TRBJ2-7
AIGGRYPLYNEQF	TRBV10-3	-	TRBJ2-1
ASSYSGSSYEQY	TRBV6-5	many	TRBJ2-7
ASSYLRGTGELF	TRBV7-9	few	TRBJ2-2
ASSLGREHGYT	TRBV7-9	-	TRBJ1-2
ASSLMARGYEQY	TRBV7-8	-	TRBJ2-7
ASSHRDRGIGDEQF	TRBV4-1	-	TRBJ2-1
SAGGQAGQETQY	TRBV20-1	-	TRBJ2-5